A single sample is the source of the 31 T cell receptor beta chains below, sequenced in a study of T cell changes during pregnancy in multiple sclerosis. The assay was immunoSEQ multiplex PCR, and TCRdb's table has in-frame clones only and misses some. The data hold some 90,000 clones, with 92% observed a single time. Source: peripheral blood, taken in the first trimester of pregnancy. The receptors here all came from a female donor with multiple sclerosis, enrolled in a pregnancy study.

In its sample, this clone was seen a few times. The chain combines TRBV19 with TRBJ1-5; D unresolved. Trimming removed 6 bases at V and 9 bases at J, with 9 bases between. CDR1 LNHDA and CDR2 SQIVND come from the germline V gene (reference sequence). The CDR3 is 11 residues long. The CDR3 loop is CASSSSGPQHF. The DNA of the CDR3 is TGTGCCAGTAGCTCCAGTGGGCCCCAGCATTTT.

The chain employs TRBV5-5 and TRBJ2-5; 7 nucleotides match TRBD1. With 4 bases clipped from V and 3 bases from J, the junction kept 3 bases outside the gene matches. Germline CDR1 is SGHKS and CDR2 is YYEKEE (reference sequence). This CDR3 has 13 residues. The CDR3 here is CASSRQGKETQYF. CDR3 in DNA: TGTGCCAGCAGCCGACAGGGAAAAGAGACCCAGTACTTC.

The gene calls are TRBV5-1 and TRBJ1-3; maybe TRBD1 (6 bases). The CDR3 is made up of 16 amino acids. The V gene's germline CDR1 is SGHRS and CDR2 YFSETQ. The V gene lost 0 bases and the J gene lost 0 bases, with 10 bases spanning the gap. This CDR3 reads CASSLATGISGNTIYF. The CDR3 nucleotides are TGCGCCAGCAGCTTGGCAACAGGGATCTCTGGAAACACCATATATTTT.

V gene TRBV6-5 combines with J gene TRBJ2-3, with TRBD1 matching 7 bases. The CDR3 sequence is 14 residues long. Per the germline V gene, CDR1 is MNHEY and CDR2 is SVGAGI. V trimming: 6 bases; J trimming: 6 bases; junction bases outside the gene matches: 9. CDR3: CASSDRAGEDTQYF. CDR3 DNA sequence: TGTGCCAGCAGCGACAGGGCTGGGGAGGATACGCAGTATTTT.

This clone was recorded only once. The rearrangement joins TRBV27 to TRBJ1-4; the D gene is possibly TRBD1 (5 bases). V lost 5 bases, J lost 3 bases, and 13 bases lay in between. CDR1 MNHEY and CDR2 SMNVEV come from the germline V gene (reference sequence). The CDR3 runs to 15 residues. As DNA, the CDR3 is TGTGCCAGCAGTCCCTTGGGGGACTCTAATGAAAAACTGTTTTTT. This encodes CASSPLGDSNEKLFF.

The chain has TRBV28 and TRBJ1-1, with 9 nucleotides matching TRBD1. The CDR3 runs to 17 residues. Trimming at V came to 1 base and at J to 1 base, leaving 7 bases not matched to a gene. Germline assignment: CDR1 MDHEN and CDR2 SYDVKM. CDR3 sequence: CASSLYQTGGKNTEAFF. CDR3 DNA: TGTGCCAGCAGTTTATACCAGACAGGGGGGAAGAACACTGAAGCTTTCTTT. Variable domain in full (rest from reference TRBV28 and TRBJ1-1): DVKVTQSSRYLVKRTGEKVFLECVQDMDHENMFWYRQDPGLGLRLIYFSYDVKMKEKGDIPEGYSVSREKKERFSLILESASTNQTSMYLCASSLYQTGGKNTEAFFGQGTRLTVV.

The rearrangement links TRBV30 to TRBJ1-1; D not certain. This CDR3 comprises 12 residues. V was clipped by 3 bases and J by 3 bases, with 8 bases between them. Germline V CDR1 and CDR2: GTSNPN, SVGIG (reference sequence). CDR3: CAWRGRDTEAFF. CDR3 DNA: TGTGCCTGGAGGGGGAGGGACACTGAAGCTTTCTTT.

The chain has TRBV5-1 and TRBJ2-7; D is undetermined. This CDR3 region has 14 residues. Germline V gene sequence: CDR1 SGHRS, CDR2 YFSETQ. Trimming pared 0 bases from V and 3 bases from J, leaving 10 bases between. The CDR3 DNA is TGCGCCAGCAGCTTGGATGGCAGAAACTACGAGCAGTACTTC. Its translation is CASSLDGRNYEQYF.

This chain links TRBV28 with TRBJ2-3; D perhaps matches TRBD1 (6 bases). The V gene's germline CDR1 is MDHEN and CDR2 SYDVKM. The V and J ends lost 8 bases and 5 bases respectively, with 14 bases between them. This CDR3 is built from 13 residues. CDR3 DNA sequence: TGTGCCAGCTCCATACCGGGACAAGATACGCAGTATTTT. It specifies CASSIPGQDTQYF.

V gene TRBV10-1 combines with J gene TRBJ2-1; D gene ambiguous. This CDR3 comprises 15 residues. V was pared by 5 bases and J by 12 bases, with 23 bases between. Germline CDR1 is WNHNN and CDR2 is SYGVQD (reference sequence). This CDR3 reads CASSSSWLTNGRQFF. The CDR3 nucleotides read TGCGCCAGCAGTTCTAGTTGGCTTACCAATGGTCGGCAGTTCTTC.

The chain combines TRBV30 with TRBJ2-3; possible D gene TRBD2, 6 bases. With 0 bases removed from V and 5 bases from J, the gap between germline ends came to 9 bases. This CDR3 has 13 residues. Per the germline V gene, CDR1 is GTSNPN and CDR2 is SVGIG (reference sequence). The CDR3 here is CAWSVVGGDTQYF. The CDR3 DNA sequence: TGTGCCTGGAGTGTGGTCGGGGGAGATACGCAGTATTTT.

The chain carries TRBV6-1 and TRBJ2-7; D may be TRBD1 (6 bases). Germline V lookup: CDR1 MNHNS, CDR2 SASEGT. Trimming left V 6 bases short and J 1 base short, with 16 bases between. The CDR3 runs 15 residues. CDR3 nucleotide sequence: TGTGCCAGCAGATTCAATCCAGGGACATCCTACGAGCAGTACTTC. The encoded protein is CASRFNPGTSYEQYF.

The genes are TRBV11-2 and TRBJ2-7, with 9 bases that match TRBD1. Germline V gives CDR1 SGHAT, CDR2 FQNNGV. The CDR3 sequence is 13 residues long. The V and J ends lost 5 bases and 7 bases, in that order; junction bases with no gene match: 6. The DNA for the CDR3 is TGTGCCAGCAGCCTAGGGACAGGGCTGGAGCAGTACTTC. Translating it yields CASSLGTGLEQYF.

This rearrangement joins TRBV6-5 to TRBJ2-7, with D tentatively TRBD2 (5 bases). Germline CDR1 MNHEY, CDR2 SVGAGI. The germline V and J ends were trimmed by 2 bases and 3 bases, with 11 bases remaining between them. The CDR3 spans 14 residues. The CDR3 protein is CASSYAGADYEQYF. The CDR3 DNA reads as TGTGCCAGCAGTTACGCAGGAGCGGACTACGAGCAGTACTTC.

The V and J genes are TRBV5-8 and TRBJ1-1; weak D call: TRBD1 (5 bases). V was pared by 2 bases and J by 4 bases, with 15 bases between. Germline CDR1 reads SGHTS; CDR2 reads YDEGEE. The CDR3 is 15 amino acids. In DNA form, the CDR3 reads TGTGCCAGCAGCTTCAGGCAGGGCATCGGCACTGAAGCTTTCTTT. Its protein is CASSFRQGIGTEAFF.

The CDR3 DNA sequence: TGCGCCAGCAGCCCCGGGATCTCAGCTCGCGACGAGCAGTACTTC. This sequence encodes CASSPGISARDEQYF. This chain connects TRBV5-1 to TRBJ2-7; a weak D match, TRBD2 (5 bases). The CDR3 has 15 residues. The germline V gene encodes CDR1 SGHRS and CDR2 YFSETQ. V was cut by 4 bases and J by 5 bases, with 19 bases left in between.

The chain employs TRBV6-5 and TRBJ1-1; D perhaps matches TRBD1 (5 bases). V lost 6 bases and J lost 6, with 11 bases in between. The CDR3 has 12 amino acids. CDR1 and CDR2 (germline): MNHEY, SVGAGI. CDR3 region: CASSQGASEAFF. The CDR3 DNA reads TGTGCCAGCAGCCAAGGGGCGTCTGAAGCTTTCTTT.

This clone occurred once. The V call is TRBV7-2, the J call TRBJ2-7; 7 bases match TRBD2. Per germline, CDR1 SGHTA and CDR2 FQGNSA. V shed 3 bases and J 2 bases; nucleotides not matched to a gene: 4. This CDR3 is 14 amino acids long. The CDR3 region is CASSFSGLAYEQYF. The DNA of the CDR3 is TGTGCCAGCAGCTTTAGCGGGCTTGCCTACGAGCAGTACTTC. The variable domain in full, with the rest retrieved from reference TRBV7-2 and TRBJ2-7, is GAGVSQSPSNKVTEKGKDVELRCDPISGHTALYWYRQSLGQGLEFLIYFQGNSAPDKSGLPSDRFSAERTGGSVSTLTIQRTQQEDSAVYLCASSFSGLAYEQYFGPGTRLTVT.

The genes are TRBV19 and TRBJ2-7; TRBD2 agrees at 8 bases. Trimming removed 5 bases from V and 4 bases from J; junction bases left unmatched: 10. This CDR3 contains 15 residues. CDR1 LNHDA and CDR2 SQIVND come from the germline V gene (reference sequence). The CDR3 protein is CASSSLGLAPYEQYF. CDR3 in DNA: TGTGCCAGTAGTTCTTTAGGACTAGCCCCATACGAGCAGTACTTC. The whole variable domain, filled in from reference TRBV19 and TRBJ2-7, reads DGGITQSPKYLFRKEGQNVTLSCEQNLNHDAMYWYRQDPGQGLRLIYYSQIVNDFQKGDIAEGYSVSREKKESFPLTVTSAQKNPTAFYLCASSSLGLAPYEQYFGPGTRLTVT.

The CDR3 DNA reads as TGCAGCGATACAGACAGGGGGGGCACTGAAGCTTTCTTT. As protein: CSDTDRGGTEAFF. This chain connects TRBV29-1 to TRBJ1-1; the match to TRBD1 covers 9 bases. V gave up 7 bases and J gave up 4 bases; unmatched junction bases: 7. CDR1 and CDR2 (germline): SQVTM, ANQGSEA. This CDR3 is built from 13 residues.

CDR3 DNA sequence: TGTGCCAGCAGGGAGGTGGGACATATGAACACTGAAGCTTTCTTT. It translates to CASREVGHMNTEAFF. The chain joins TRBV27 to TRBJ1-1; weak D call: TRBD1 (6 bases). CDR3 length: 15 amino acids. CDR1 and CDR2 from the germline V gene are MNHEY and SMNVEV (reference sequence). V was cut by 6 bases and J by 0 bases, with 14 bases left in between.

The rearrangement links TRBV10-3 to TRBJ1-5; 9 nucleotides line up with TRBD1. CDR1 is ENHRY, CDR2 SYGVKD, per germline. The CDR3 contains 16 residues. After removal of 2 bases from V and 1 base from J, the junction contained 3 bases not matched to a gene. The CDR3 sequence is CAISEGTGMSNQPQHF. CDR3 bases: TGTGCCATCAGTGAGGGGACAGGGATGAGCAATCAGCCCCAGCATTTT.

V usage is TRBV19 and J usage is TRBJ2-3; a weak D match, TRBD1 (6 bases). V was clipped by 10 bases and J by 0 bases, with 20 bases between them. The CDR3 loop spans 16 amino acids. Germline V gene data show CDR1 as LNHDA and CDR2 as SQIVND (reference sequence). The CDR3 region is CATDRDPTGSTDTQYF. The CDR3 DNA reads TGTGCCACCGACCGGGACCCGACAGGTAGCACAGATACGCAGTATTTT.

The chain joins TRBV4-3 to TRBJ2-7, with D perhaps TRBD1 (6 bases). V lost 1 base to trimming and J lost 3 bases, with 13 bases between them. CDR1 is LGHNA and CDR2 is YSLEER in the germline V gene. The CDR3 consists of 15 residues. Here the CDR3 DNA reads TGCGCCAGCAGCCAAGTCTCCCTACAGGGCTACGAGCAGTACTTC. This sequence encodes CASSQVSLQGYEQYF.

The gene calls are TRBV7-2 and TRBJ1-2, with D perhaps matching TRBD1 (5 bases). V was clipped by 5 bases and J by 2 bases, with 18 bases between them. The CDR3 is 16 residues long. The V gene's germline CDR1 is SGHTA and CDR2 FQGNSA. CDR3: CASSKGGTAVNYGYTF. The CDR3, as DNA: TGTGCCAGCAGCAAAGGAGGGACGGCGGTAAACTATGGCTACACCTTC.

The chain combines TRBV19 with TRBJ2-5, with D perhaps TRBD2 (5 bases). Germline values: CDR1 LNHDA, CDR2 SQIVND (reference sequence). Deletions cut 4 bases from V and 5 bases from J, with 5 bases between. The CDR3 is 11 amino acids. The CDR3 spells CASSREETQYF. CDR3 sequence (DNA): TGTGCCAGTAGTAGGGAGGAGACCCAGTACTTC.

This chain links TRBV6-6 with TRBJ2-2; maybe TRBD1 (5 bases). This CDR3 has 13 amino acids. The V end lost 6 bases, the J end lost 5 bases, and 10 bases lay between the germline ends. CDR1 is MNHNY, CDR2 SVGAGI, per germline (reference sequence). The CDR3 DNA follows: TGTGCCAGCAGCAGGGTACTTACCGGGGAGCTGTTTTTT. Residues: CASSRVLTGELFF.

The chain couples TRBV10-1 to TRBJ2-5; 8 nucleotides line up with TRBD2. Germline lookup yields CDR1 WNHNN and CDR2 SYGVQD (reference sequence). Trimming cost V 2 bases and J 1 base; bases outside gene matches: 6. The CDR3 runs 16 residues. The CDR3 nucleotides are TGCGCCAGCAGTGAGAAAACTAGCGGAGTCCAAGAGACCCAGTACTTC. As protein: CASSEKTSGVQETQYF.

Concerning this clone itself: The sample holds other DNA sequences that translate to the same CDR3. The CDR3 is CASSPPGGGNTEAFF. CDR3 sequence (DNA): TGTGCCAGCAGCCCACCCGGGGGGGGTAACACTGAAGCTTTCTTT. This rearrangement joins TRBV5-4 to TRBJ1-1; perhaps TRBD1 as D (5 bases). The CDR3 totals 15 residues. V was trimmed by 4 bases and J by 2 bases, leaving 15 bases between them. CDR1 is SGHNT and CDR2 is YYREEE in the germline V gene (reference sequence).

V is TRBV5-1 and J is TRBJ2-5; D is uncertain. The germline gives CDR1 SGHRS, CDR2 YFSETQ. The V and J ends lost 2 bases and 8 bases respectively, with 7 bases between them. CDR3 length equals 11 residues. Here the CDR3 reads CASSFDKTQYF. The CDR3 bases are TGCGCCAGCAGCTTCGACAAAACCCAGTACTTC.

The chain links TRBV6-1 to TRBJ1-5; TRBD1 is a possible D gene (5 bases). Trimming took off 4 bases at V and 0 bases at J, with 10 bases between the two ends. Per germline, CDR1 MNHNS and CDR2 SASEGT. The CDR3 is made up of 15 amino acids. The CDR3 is CASSAGQPSNQPQHF. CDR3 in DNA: TGTGCCAGCAGTGCAGGGCAGCCTAGCAATCAGCCCCAGCATTTT.